This T cell receptor beta chain comes out of a study of blood T cell repertoires in COVID-19. Germline CDR1 reads LNHDA; CDR2 reads SQIVND (reference sequence). CDR3 size: 16 residues. J was trimmed by 11 bases and V by 3 bases; bases with no gene match: 13. Assay: immunoSEQ multiplex PCR; the TCRdb copy retains only in-frame clones and omits some. Counted here are under 450,000 clones, under 85% occurring once; the ten biggest clones make up 5.1%. Participants came from about two dozen US areas, aged roughly 18 to 90 years. The source of this sequence is a woman between 50 and 59 years old who had recovered from COVID-19. This rearrangement joins TRBV19 to TRBJ1-4; 9 nucleotides align to TRBD1. Sample: PBMCs or T cells enriched from blood (not recorded which). CDR3 DNA sequence: TGTGCCAGTAGTATTTTGGCGGGACAGGGTAGGAGGAAACTGTTTTTT. It translates to CASSILAGQGRRKLFF. The full variable domain, its missing parts supplied by reference TRBV19 and TRBJ1-4, is DGGITQSPKYLFRKEGQNVTLSCEQNLNHDAMYWYRQDPGQGLRLIYYSQIVNDFQKGDIAEGYSVSREKKESFPLTVTSAQKNPTAFYLCASSILAGQGRRKLFFGSGTQLSVL.